This T cell receptor (beta chain) was captured by sequencing in a study of early stage breast cancer tumors. The CDR3 is 15 amino acids. Per the germline V gene, CDR1 is WNHNN and CDR2 is SYGVQD (reference sequence). Trimming took 3 bases from V and 5 from J; bases not matched to a gene: 5. This table comes from immunoSEQ multiplex PCR, and its TCRdb copy is limited to in-frame clones, with some not included. The sample records approximately 20,000 clones, roughly 76% being singletons. The specimen sequenced was blood. V gene TRBV10-1 combines with J gene TRBJ2-7; the match to TRBD1 covers 12 bases. This clonotype was sampled from a person in their sixties with breast cancer. The CDR3 region is CASSDRGQGAHEQYF. CDR3 nucleotide sequence: TGCGCCAGCAGTGATAGGGGACAGGGGGCCCACGAGCAGTACTTC.